Shown below are 26 T cell receptor beta chains from a single sample sequenced in a study of CD8 T cells in Susac syndrome. The authors reverse transcribed about 0.5 to 1 ug RNA with random hexamers. TCRdb passed the immunoSEQ multiplex PCR reads through MiXCR, listing each CDR3 protein once. This table has roughly 200,000 distinct CDR3 sequences, 85% to 95% appearing once. The sequenced sample was CD4+ T cells from PBMCs. All receptors derive from a human donor in good health.

This chain connects TRBV29-1 to TRBJ1-1, with 8 bases lining up with TRBD1. The V segment lost 5 bases and the J segment 2 bases; nucleotides outside the gene matches: 4. Germline CDR1 reads SQVTM; CDR2 reads ANQGSEA. The CDR3 length is 13 residues. Here the CDR3 DNA reads TGCAGCGTTACCACAGGGGGTAACACTGAAGCTTTCTTT. It translates to CSVTTGGNTEAFF.

The chain employs TRBV7-9 and TRBJ2-7, with TRBD1 as a possible D gene (6 bases). The CDR3 consists of 15 residues. The germline V gene encodes CDR1 SEHNR and CDR2 FQNEAQ (reference sequence). Trimming stripped 2 bases from V and 3 bases from J, with 14 bases between. The CDR3 nucleotides are TGTGCCAGCAGCTTATACAGGCAGGGGAACTACGAGCAGTACGTC. It translates to CASSLYRQGNYEQYV.

V is TRBV15 and J is TRBJ2-5; maybe TRBD1 (6 bases). Germline-derived CDR1 and CDR2 are LNHNV and YYDKDF (reference sequence). V lost 3 bases and J lost 3, with 14 bases in between. CDR3 length: 15 amino acids. CDR3 DNA: TGTGCCACCAGCAGGGGGGCTATTGGAGAAGAGACCCAGTACTTC. Translating it yields CATSRGAIGEETQYF.

The count of this clonotype is one. The gene calls are TRBV5-4 and TRBJ1-2; a possible D gene is TRBD1 (6 bases). Germline V gene sequence: CDR1 SGHNT, CDR2 YYREEE (reference sequence). V lost 0 bases and J lost 6, with 12 bases in between. This CDR3 has 14 residues. The CDR3 sequence is CASSLAAGEDGYTF. CDR3 DNA sequence: TGTGCCAGCAGCTTGGCGGCAGGGGAGGATGGCTACACCTTC.

This chain links TRBV28 with TRBJ1-5, with D unclear. The CDR3 loop spans 16 amino acids. V shed 5 bases and J shed 3 bases, with 17 bases lying between them. The V gene's germline CDR1 is MDHEN and CDR2 SYDVKM. The CDR3 is CASSRSIRASNQPQHF. The CDR3 bases are TGTGCCAGCAGTCGATCTATCCGGGCCTCCAATCAGCCCCAGCATTTT. The variable domain in full, with the rest retrieved from reference TRBV28 and TRBJ1-5, is DVKVTQSSRYLVKRTGEKVFLECVQDMDHENMFWYRQDPGLGLRLIYFSYDVKMKEKGDIPEGYSVSREKKERFSLILESASTNQTSMYLCASSRSIRASNQPQHFGDGTRLSIL.

This rearrangement joins TRBV28 to TRBJ2-7; possibly TRBD1 for D (6 bases). The CDR3 covers 12 residues. The V end lost 2 bases, the J end lost 10 bases, and 12 bases lay between the germline ends. Per the germline V gene, CDR1 is MDHEN and CDR2 is SYDVKM. CDR3 sequence (DNA): TGTGCCAGCAGTTTACGGCACAGGGATCAGTACGTC. Encoded protein: CASSLRHRDQYV.

V usage is TRBV30 and J usage is TRBJ1-5; D is possibly TRBD1 (5 bases). Trimming stripped 2 bases from V and 9 bases from J, with 17 bases between. The CDR3 has 14 residues. CDR1 GTSNPN and CDR2 SVGIG come from the germline V gene (reference sequence). The CDR3 coding sequence is TGTGCCTGGAGTCTCCAGGCCGGCAGGGTGCCCCAGCATTTT. Its translation: CAWSLQAGRVPQHF.

This clonotype was counted a single time. This chain uses TRBV12-3 or TRBV12-4 with TRBJ1-2; D remains unclear. The CDR3 consists of 13 residues. Trimming shortened V by 8 bases and J by 7 bases, and 17 bases separated the two germline ends. CDR3 sequence (DNA): TGTGCCAGCTGGCTGGGCGCGAACGCTGGCTACACCTTC. Translated, it gives CASWLGANAGYTF.

The rearrangement joins TRBV30 to TRBJ2-1; TRBD2 matches at 9 bases. Germline V gene data show CDR1 as GTSNPN and CDR2 as SVGIG (reference sequence). This CDR3 comprises 14 residues. J lost 4 bases, V lost 1 base, and 2 bases had no gene match. CDR3 nucleotide sequence: TGTGCCTGGAGTGGTCTAGCGGGATACAATGAGCAGTTCTTC. Amino acids: CAWSGLAGYNEQFF.

The rearrangement joins TRBV19 to TRBJ1-5; possibly TRBD1 for D (6 bases). The CDR3 sequence is 14 residues long. V lost 6 bases and J 7 bases, leaving 16 bases between the germline ends. Germline V gene data show CDR1 as LNHDA and CDR2 as SQIVND (reference sequence). The DNA of the CDR3 is TGTGCCAGTAGCGGGGGCAAGGACGACCAGCCCCAGCATTTT. Amino acid sequence: CASSGGKDDQPQHF.

CDR3 loop: CSELQGDGETQYF. As DNA, the CDR3 is TGCAGCGAGTTACAGGGGGACGGAGAGACCCAGTACTTC. This rearrangement joins TRBV29-1 to TRBJ2-5, with 8 bases identical to TRBD1. After removal of 7 bases from V and 4 bases from J, the junction contained 8 bases not matched to a gene. The CDR3 covers 13 residues. Germline loops: CDR1 SQVTM, CDR2 ANQGSEA.

This sequence joins TRBV18 and TRBJ1-5; the match to TRBD1 covers 9 bases. J was trimmed by 4 bases and V by 3 bases; bases with no gene match: 4. Germline-derived CDR1 and CDR2 are KGHSH and LQKENI. This CDR3 spans 15 amino acids. The CDR3 loop is CASSPWTGANQPQHF. The CDR3 coding sequence is TGTGCCAGCTCACCCTGGACAGGGGCTAATCAGCCCCAGCATTTT.

The rearrangement uses TRBV9 and TRBJ1-1; D gene unclear. The CDR3 runs 13 residues. CDR1 is SGDLS and CDR2 is YYNGEE in the germline V gene. V was pared by 3 bases and J by 3 bases, with 9 bases between. CDR3 loop: CASSEADYTEAFF. CDR3 DNA sequence: TGTGCCAGCAGCGAAGCAGACTACACTGAAGCTTTCTTT.

The V gene is TRBV29-1, the J gene TRBJ1-5; no definite D call. Germline V gene data show CDR1 as SQVTM and CDR2 as ANQGSEA. The CDR3 has 13 amino acids. V was trimmed by 5 bases and J by 2 bases, leaving 10 bases between them. The CDR3 reads CSVLMGGNQPQHF. CDR3 nucleotides: TGCAGCGTTCTGATGGGCGGCAATCAGCCCCAGCATTTT.

V usage is TRBV12-3 or TRBV12-4 and J usage is TRBJ1-5; unclear D gene. This CDR3 region has 14 residues. V lost 3 bases and J lost 3, with 9 bases in between. CDR3 coding DNA: TGTGCCAGCAGTTTTACGTCAGACAATCAGCCCCAGCATTTT. Protein product: CASSFTSDNQPQHF.

The rearrangement uses TRBV20-1 and TRBJ2-7; 8 bases line up with TRBD1. V was pared by 5 bases and J by 5 bases, with 8 bases of the junction left unmatched. Germline V gene sequence: CDR1 DFQATT, CDR2 SNEGSKA (reference sequence). CDR3 length: 13 residues. The DNA for the CDR3 is TGCAGTGCTGGAGCTCCAGGGGGCAACGAGCAGTACTTC. Translating gives CSAGAPGGNEQYF.

V usage is TRBV7-9 and J usage is TRBJ2-5, with D possibly called TRBD1 or TRBD2 (5 bases each). Trimming removed 5 bases from V and 1 base from J, with 14 bases in between. Germline lookup yields CDR1 SEHNR and CDR2 FQNEAQ (reference sequence). The CDR3 runs 15 residues. The CDR3 sequence is CASSPDGTSQETQYF. In DNA form, the CDR3 reads TGTGCCAGCAGCCCCGACGGGACCTCCCAAGAGACCCAGTACTTC. The whole variable domain, filled in from reference TRBV7-9 and TRBJ2-5, reads DTGVSQNPRHKITKRGQNVTFRCDPISEHNRLYWYRQTLGQGPEFLTYFQNEAQLEKSRLLSDRFSAERPKGSFSTLEIQRTEQGDSAMYLCASSPDGTSQETQYFGPGTRLLVL.

This clonotype was detected a few times. The V call is TRBV12-3 or TRBV12-4, the J call TRBJ1-1; tentatively, D is TRBD1 (6 bases). V shed 3 bases and J shed 3 bases, with 8 bases lying between them. The CDR3 loop spans 13 amino acids. CDR3 coding DNA: TGTGCCAGCAGTTTGACAGGCGACACTGAAGCTTTCTTT. It specifies CASSLTGDTEAFF.

The V and J genes are TRBV20-1 and TRBJ2-5; 9 bases agree with TRBD2. V was clipped by 6 bases and J by 3 bases; unmatched bases: 14. Germline V gene data show CDR1 as DFQATT and CDR2 as SNEGSKA (reference sequence). This CDR3 contains 16 residues. The CDR3: CSAEISGGLTKETQYF. DNA for the CDR3: TGCAGTGCCGAGATTAGCGGGGGCCTCACAAAAGAGACCCAGTACTTC.

The chain carries TRBV29-1 and TRBJ2-7; D perhaps matches TRBD2 (5 bases). The CDR3 sequence is 14 residues long. CDR1 and CDR2 from the germline V gene are SQVTM and ANQGSEA. V dropped 4 bases and J dropped 4 bases, with 17 bases sitting between them. The CDR3 DNA follows: TGCAGCGTTGCGGGTGCCCCTACTAGATACGAGCAGTACGTC. Translated, it gives CSVAGAPTRYEQYV.

V usage is TRBV19 and J usage is TRBJ1-1; D unclear. CDR1 and CDR2 (germline): LNHDA, SQIVND (reference sequence). This CDR3 has 11 residues. V dropped 3 bases and J dropped 7 bases, with 6 bases sitting between them. The CDR3 protein is CASSIPGEAFF. In DNA, the CDR3 is TGTGCCAGTAGTATCCCCGGTGAAGCTTTCTTT.

The CDR3 is CASRLAVRETQYF. The CDR3, as DNA: TGTGCCAGCAGATTAGCGGTCCGGGAGACCCAGTACTTC. The chain carries TRBV27 and TRBJ2-5; a weak D match, TRBD2 (6 bases). Germline V gene data show CDR1 as MNHEY and CDR2 as SMNVEV (reference sequence). This CDR3 is built from 13 residues. Trimming took 6 bases from V and 5 from J, leaving 13 bases between them.

The rearrangement joins TRBV10-3 to TRBJ1-5; D remains ambiguous. This CDR3 is built from 12 residues. Deletions cut 3 bases from V and 1 base from J, with 1 base between. Germline V gene sequence: CDR1 ENHRY, CDR2 SYGVKD. The DNA of the CDR3 is TGTGCCATCAGTGACAGCAATCAGCCCCAGCATTTT. Its translation is CAISDSNQPQHF.

The V call is TRBV6-1, the J call TRBJ2-3, with 10 bases lining up with TRBD1. The V gene end was trimmed by 6 bases and the J gene end by 4 bases; junction bases not matched to a gene: 10. The CDR3 consists of 16 residues. Germline values: CDR1 MNHNS, CDR2 SASEGT. The CDR3 region is CASSTPRDRGSDTQYF. The CDR3 DNA reads TGTGCCAGCAGCACACCGCGGGACAGGGGTTCAGATACGCAGTATTTT.

This clonotype came up once. CDR3 loop: CATRQAYGYTF. DNA of the CDR3: TGTGCCACCCGACAGGCCTATGGCTACACCTTC. The V gene is TRBV15, the J gene TRBJ1-2, with D possibly TRBD1 on 6 matching bases. In germline, CDR1 is LNHNV, CDR2 YYDKDF (reference sequence). V lost 8 bases and J lost 4, with 8 bases in between. The CDR3 contains 11 residues.

V is TRBV2 and J is TRBJ1-5; the match to TRBD1 covers 7 bases. This CDR3 region has 13 residues. V was pared by 7 bases and J by 5 bases, with 5 bases of the junction left unmatched. The V gene's germline CDR1 is SNHLY and CDR2 FYNNEI. The DNA for the CDR3 is TGTGCCAGCACACAGGGGCCTTATCAGCCCCAGCATTTT. As protein: CASTQGPYQPQHF.